This T cell receptor beta chain was recovered during a study of T cell changes during pregnancy in multiple sclerosis (dated by TCRdb to the late 2010s). For the study in its entirety: Changes in the T cell repertoire over the course of pregnancy were examined in this study in women with multiple sclerosis.

Receptors were amplified or captured by the immunoSEQ multiplex PCR assay. Not all clones reach the TCRdb copy of this immuneACCESS table, which keeps in-frame sequences only. Checked studies attribute under half of the gap to unresolved V genes and leave the rest unexplained. Across this sample there are roughly 45,000 clones, with around 90% seen only once. The ten largest clones take up roughly 4.5% of the sample. A single count supports this clone. Its antigen remains unidentified. Qualities for individual bases were not recorded, and no much larger clone is one base off. V loses 7 bases at its end and J loses 0 bases; junction bases beyond the gene matches: 9. Including the terminal cysteine and phenylalanine, the CDR3 comprises 16 residues. CDR3 DNA only is kept here, 48 bases in frame from base 1. Looking up the germline V gene yields CDR1 SNHLY and CDR2 FYNNEI.

Source: peripheral blood, taken in the second trimester of pregnancy. This receptor was identified in a female donor in good health, enrolled as a control in a pregnancy study. In this chain, TRBV2 is recombined with TRBJ2-3; TRBD2 fits 8 bases in the junction. CDR3 protein: CASNPEAGVSTDTQYF. Here is the DNA: TGTGCCAGCAATCCTGAAGCGGGAGTGAGCACAGATACGCAGTATTTT.